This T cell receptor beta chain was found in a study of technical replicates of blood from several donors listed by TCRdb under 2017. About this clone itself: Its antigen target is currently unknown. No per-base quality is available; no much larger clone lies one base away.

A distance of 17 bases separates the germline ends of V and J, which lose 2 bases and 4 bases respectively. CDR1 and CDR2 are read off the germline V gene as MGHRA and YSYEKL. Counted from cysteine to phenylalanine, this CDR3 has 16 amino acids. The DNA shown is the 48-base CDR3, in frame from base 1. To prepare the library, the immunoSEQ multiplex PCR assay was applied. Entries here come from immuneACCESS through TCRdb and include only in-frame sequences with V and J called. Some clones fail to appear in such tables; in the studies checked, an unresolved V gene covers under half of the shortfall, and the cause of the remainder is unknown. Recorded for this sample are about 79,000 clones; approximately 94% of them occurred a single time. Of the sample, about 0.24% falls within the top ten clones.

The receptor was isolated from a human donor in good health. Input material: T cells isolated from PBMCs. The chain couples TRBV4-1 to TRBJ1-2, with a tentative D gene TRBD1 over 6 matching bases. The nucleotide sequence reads TGCGCCAGCAGCCAACCGAACAGGGCCCTAGTCTATGGCTACACCTTC. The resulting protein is CASSQPNRALVYGYTF.